This T cell receptor (beta chain) originates from a study of blood T cell repertoires in COVID-19. The wider study: Samples of COVID-19 (acute and convalescent) were obtained from the United States, Italy and Spain. In each case, the material was cDNA or gDNA derived from T cells, B-cell-depleted T cells, or PBMCs.

Original processing methods: Scientists estimated how many nucleated cells there were by amplifying reference gene primers. Generated by immunoSEQ multiplex PCR, the TCRdb table keeps only in-frame clones and is missing some. That table gives V, J and clone size, and the DNA gave D and trimming. Of approximately 71,000 clones in the sample, 75% to 95% were seen once. Germline V lookup: CDR1 MNHEY, CDR2 SVGAGI. V lost 0 bases and J lost 8, with 16 bases in between. CDR3 size: 16 residues. This chain uses TRBV6-5 with TRBJ1-4, with D maybe TRBD1 (5 bases). This clonotype was obtained from a young woman with acute or convalescent COVID-19. The specimen sequenced was peripheral blood. The CDR3 spells CASSYSTVTVYEKLFF. CDR3 in DNA: TGTGCCAGCAGTTACTCGACAGTGACAGTTTACGAAAAACTGTTTTTT.